What follows are 15 T cell receptor beta chains derived from one specimen sequenced in a study of cytomegalovirus exposure and HLA in healthy donors. PCR involved 60 Vbeta and 13 Jbeta primers. Only in-frame clones appear in the TCRdb table, and some are missing; sequencing was by immunoSEQ multiplex PCR. The sample lists about 160,000 clones, roughly 80% occurring once. Sequencing was done on a sample of PBMCs. Receptors were obtained from a male donor in good health and CMV-seronegative.

The rearrangement uses TRBV29-1 and TRBJ2-2; 14 nucleotides line up with TRBD2. CDR1 is SQVTM and CDR2 is ANQGSEA in the germline V gene. With 5 bases clipped from V and 1 base from J, the junction kept 3 bases outside the gene matches. The CDR3 extends over 16 amino acids. As DNA, the CDR3 is TGCAGCGTTATGGGACTAGCGGGAGAGAACACCGGGGAGCTGTTTTTT. This encodes CSVMGLAGENTGELFF.

The gene calls are TRBV27 and TRBJ2-7, with D possibly matching TRBD2 (5 bases). V was clipped by 4 bases and J by 1 base, with 14 bases between them. The CDR3 runs to 15 residues. The germline V gene has CDR1 MNHEY and CDR2 SMNVEV (reference sequence). The CDR3 DNA reads TGTGCCAGCAGTTGGGCGGGCCTGGGGTCCTACGAGCAGTACTTC. Translation: CASSWAGLGSYEQYF.

In DNA, the CDR3 is TGTGCCAGCAGCGTAATTGGATCGGGGAGTCCCGAGACCCAGTACTTC. As protein: CASSVIGSGSPETQYF. The genes are TRBV9 and TRBJ2-5, with TRBD2 as a possible D gene (5 bases). V lost 1 base and J 5 bases, leaving 18 bases between the germline ends. CDR3 length: 16 amino acids. From germline, CDR1 is SGDLS and CDR2 YYNGEE.

Only a few counts were recorded for this clone. The chain uses TRBV6-6 and TRBJ1-6, with D maybe TRBD1 (5 bases). Germline loops: CDR1 MNHNY, CDR2 SVGAGI (reference sequence). Between the trimmed V and J ends, which lost 11 bases and 6 bases, there was a span of 11 bases. This CDR3 region has 12 residues. CDR3 loop: CASQGSNSPLHF. The CDR3, as DNA: TGTGCCTCTCAGGGTAGTAATTCACCCCTCCACTTT.

This rearrangement joins TRBV5-6 to TRBJ2-7, with 7 bases matching TRBD1. Trimming cost V 2 bases and J 0 bases; bases outside gene matches: 5. Looked up from germline, CDR1 is SGHDT and CDR2 is YYEEEE. The CDR3 is made up of 15 amino acids. In nucleotides, the CDR3 is TGTGCCAGCAGCTTATGGACAGGAAACTCCTACGAGCAGTACTTC. Translated: CASSLWTGNSYEQYF.

The V gene is TRBV28, the J gene TRBJ2-5, with 12 bases fitting TRBD2. This CDR3 spans 17 amino acids. Germline V gene sequence: CDR1 MDHEN, CDR2 SYDVKM. With V trimmed by 6 bases and J by 3 bases, 11 bases remained unmatched. The CDR3 nucleotides are TGTGCCAGCAGCCCCGCGGGACTAGCGGGTAGCGAAGAGACCCAGTACTTC. It yields the protein CASSPAGLAGSEETQYF.

V is TRBV5-1 and J is TRBJ2-1, with 8 bases that match TRBD1. After removal of 4 bases from V and 6 bases from J, the junction contained 3 bases not matched to a gene. The germline V gene encodes CDR1 SGHRS and CDR2 YFSETQ. There are 13 residues in the CDR3. CDR3 residues: CASSLGQGNEQFF. CDR3 DNA: TGCGCCAGCAGCCTAGGACAGGGCAATGAGCAGTTCTTC.

V and J are TRBV19 and TRBJ2-5, with no clear D. The germline gives CDR1 LNHDA, CDR2 SQIVND (reference sequence). Trimming stripped 6 bases from V and 3 bases from J, with 11 bases between. The CDR3 covers 13 residues. Here the CDR3 DNA reads TGTGCCAGTAGCAAAGACACAGAAGAGACCCAGTACTTC. The encoded protein is CASSKDTEETQYF.

The rearrangement uses TRBV9 and TRBJ2-1; 12 bases fit TRBD2. Germline V gene lookup returns CDR1 SGDLS and CDR2 YYNGEE. This CDR3 region has 19 residues. V lost 2 bases, J lost 5 bases, and 14 bases stayed unmatched. Written as DNA, the CDR3 is TGTGCCAGCAGCGTGAGCGGGACTAGCGGGTCATTTCAAAACAATGAGCAGTTCTTC. Protein sequence: CASSVSGTSGSFQNNEQFF.

The chain links TRBV5-3 to TRBJ2-1; TRBD2 matches at 9 bases. TRBV5-3 is marked as an open reading frame, function uncertain. Germline trimming cut 4 bases from V and 0 bases from J; bases unmatched to any gene: 14. The CDR3 is 19 residues long. CDR3 nucleotide sequence: TGTGCCAGAAGCGCTTACCTAGCGGGGTGGGGGACCTCCTACAATGAGCAGTTCTTC. Translated, it gives CARSAYLAGWGTSYNEQFF.

This sequence joins TRBV7-2 and TRBJ2-3, with D unclear. Trimming cost V 7 bases and J 6 bases, with 14 bases left between them. CDR1 and CDR2 (germline): SGHTA, FQGNSA. The CDR3 runs 13 residues. The CDR3 sequence is CASTPRYMDTQYF. CDR3 coding DNA: TGTGCCAGCACCCCGCGGTATATGGATACGCAGTATTTT.

This chain uses TRBV28 with TRBJ2-2, with D perhaps matching TRBD1 (5 bases). V was trimmed by 6 bases and J by 2 bases, leaving 13 bases between them. The CDR3 runs to 15 residues. Germline V gene data show CDR1 as MDHEN and CDR2 as SYDVKM. The CDR3 loop is CASSSDRRNTGELFF. CDR3 DNA sequence: TGTGCCAGCAGCTCAGACAGACGAAACACCGGGGAGCTGTTTTTT.

This clone was counted once. The chain joins TRBV28 to TRBJ2-2, with 8 positions matching TRBD1. The germline V gene encodes CDR1 MDHEN and CDR2 SYDVKM. The trim removed 5 bases at V and 5 bases at J, leaving 16 bases unmatched. The CDR3 totals 18 residues. In DNA form, the CDR3 reads TGTGCCAGCAGTGGGACAGGCCCCCCTAAACTCGGGACCGGGGAGCTGTTTTTT. Protein: CASSGTGPPKLGTGELFF.

V is TRBV6-5 and J is TRBJ2-5, with D perhaps matching TRBD2 (6 bases). The J call may be mistaken, given a closer DNA end match to TRBJ2-7. The germline gives CDR1 MNHEY, CDR2 SVGAGI. The CDR3 runs to 14 residues. CDR3 residues: CASRARGKTYEQYF. CDR3 coding DNA: TGTGCCAGCAGGGCGCGGGGAAAGACCTACGAGCAGTACTTC.

The chain joins TRBV5-6 to TRBJ2-7; maybe TRBD1 (6 bases). Germline-derived CDR1 and CDR2 are SGHDT and YYEEEE. The CDR3 sequence is 12 residues long. V was trimmed by 2 bases and J by 5 bases, leaving 8 bases between them. CDR3 sequence reads: CASSFQGNEQYF. For the CDR3, the DNA is TGTGCCAGCAGCTTTCAGGGGAACGAGCAGTACTTC.